These 30 T cell receptor beta chains share one sample of origin, sequenced in a study of T-cell reconstitution after alpha-beta-depleted transplantation in children. Unique molecular identifiers were incorporated during preparation of the TCRbeta library. MiXCR, run by TCRdb on the PCR reads, gives a single entry per CDR3 protein. The table lists around 90,000 distinct CDR3 sequences, less than 20% of them singletons. This specimen consisted of PBMCs, mostly from graft donor cells, obtained 180 days after TCRalphabeta/CD19-depleted stem cell transplant. The source is a male patient aged 2 to 9 who had a stem cell transplant for acute lymphoblastic leukemia, so the T cells may come from the graft donor.

V usage is TRBV20-1 and J usage is TRBJ2-7, with 8 bases that match TRBD1. Germline CDR1 is DFQATT and CDR2 is SNEGSKA (reference sequence). The V and J ends lost 0 bases and 3 bases, in that order; junction bases with no gene match: 10. The CDR3 runs 16 residues. The CDR3 loop is CSARDIPGQGHYEQYF. The CDR3 DNA reads TGCAGTGCTAGAGATATTCCCGGACAGGGCCACTACGAGCAGTACTTC.

V gene TRBV10-3 combines with J gene TRBJ1-2, with D perhaps matching TRBD1 (5 bases). Germline CDR1 reads ENHRY; CDR2 reads SYGVKD. The CDR3 extends over 16 amino acids. V shed 3 bases and J shed 3 bases, with 17 bases lying between them. The CDR3 sequence: CAISDPSGTDYYGYTF. DNA for the CDR3: TGTGCCATCAGTGACCCATCCGGGACCGACTACTATGGCTACACCTTC.

There are many counts of this clonotype. The V gene is TRBV20-1, the J gene TRBJ2-5; D unresolved. The CDR3 is made up of 14 amino acids. Germline V lookup: CDR1 DFQATT, CDR2 SNEGSKA (reference sequence). V lost 4 bases and J 2 bases, leaving 14 bases between the germline ends. CDR3 sequence: CSATPLTGQETQYF. The CDR3 DNA reads TGCAGTGCTACCCCGCTCACTGGTCAAGAGACCCAGTACTTC.

This clonotype was recorded a few times. The chain combines TRBV29-1 with TRBJ2-3; 15 nucleotides line up with TRBD2. Trimming took 5 bases from V and 3 from J; bases not matched to a gene: 9. This CDR3 is built from 17 residues. The V gene's germline CDR1 is SQVTM and CDR2 ANQGSEA. The CDR3: CSVSPGLAGGRTDTQYF. The CDR3 nucleotides are TGCAGCGTTTCTCCGGGACTAGCGGGGGGCCGGACAGATACGCAGTATTTT.

The chain is built from TRBV6-1 and TRBJ2-2, with D perhaps matching TRBD1 (6 bases). V lost 7 bases and J 3 bases, leaving 12 bases between the germline ends. This CDR3 is built from 14 residues. Germline V gene data show CDR1 as MNHNS and CDR2 as SASEGT. CDR3 residues: CASKYRVDTGELFF. The CDR3 region has the DNA TGTGCCAGCAAATACAGGGTTGACACCGGGGAGCTGTTTTTT.

The chain employs TRBV11-2 and TRBJ2-3; 8 bases map to TRBD1. The CDR3 is 14 amino acids. J was trimmed by 4 bases and V by 4 bases; bases with no gene match: 4. From germline, CDR1 is SGHAT and CDR2 FQNNGV. The chain's CDR3 is CASSSGQAADTQYF. The CDR3 bases are TGTGCCAGCAGCTCGGGACAGGCTGCAGATACGCAGTATTTT.

The rearrangement uses TRBV5-6 and TRBJ2-4, with 7 bases fitting TRBD2. The V gene end was trimmed by 9 bases and the J gene end by 8 bases; junction bases not matched to a gene: 11. Per germline, CDR1 SGHDT and CDR2 YYEEEE. This CDR3 has 13 amino acids. The DNA of the CDR3 is TGTGCCACCACCAGGACGGGGAGGGACATTCAGTACTTC. Protein sequence: CATTRTGRDIQYF.

This clonotype was observed many times. The genes are TRBV5-1 and TRBJ2-1; 14 nucleotides align to TRBD2. V shed 4 bases and J 7 bases; nucleotides not matched to a gene: 7. The CDR3 sequence is 16 residues long. Germline CDR1 is SGHRS and CDR2 is YFSETQ. The CDR3: CASSRSTSGRDNEQFF. The CDR3 bases are TGCGCCAGCAGCCGGTCGACTAGCGGGAGGGATAATGAGCAGTTCTTC.

This clonotype was counted only a few times. This sequence joins TRBV20-1 and TRBJ2-1, with 12 bases aligning to TRBD2. This CDR3 is built from 15 residues. V shed 2 bases and J 11 bases; nucleotides not matched to a gene: 10. Germline assignment: CDR1 DFQATT and CDR2 SNEGSKA (reference sequence). This CDR3 reads CSARPSPTSGGQQFF. CDR3 DNA: TGCAGTGCTAGACCCTCCCCGACTAGCGGGGGCCAGCAGTTCTTC.

By share, this clonotype ranks as medium-sized. The chain recombines TRBV6-2 or TRBV6-3 with TRBJ2-5, with TRBD2 matching over 9 bases. Germline assignment: CDR1 MNHEY and CDR2 SVGEGT. V was pared by 2 bases and J by 4 bases, with 8 bases of the junction left unmatched. This CDR3 comprises 16 residues. Here the CDR3 DNA reads TGTGCCAGCAGTTACCGTGGCGGGGGGGCGTCAGAGACCCAGTACTTC. Amino acid sequence: CASSYRGGGASETQYF.

The chain joins TRBV5-1 to TRBJ2-7, with D possibly TRBD1 on 5 matching bases. Trimming left V 0 bases short and J 2 bases short, with 9 bases between. There are 14 residues in the CDR3. Per germline, CDR1 SGHRS and CDR2 YFSETQ. The CDR3 is CASSLVDSAYEQYF. DNA of the CDR3: TGCGCCAGCAGCTTGGTAGACAGCGCCTACGAGCAGTACTTC.

There are many counts of this clonotype. V gene TRBV12-3 or TRBV12-4 combines with J gene TRBJ2-1; 7 bases align to TRBD2. The junction had 3 bases not matched to a gene; V was cut back by 5 bases and J by 5 bases. CDR3 size: 13 residues. The CDR3 here is CASSPGTNNEQFF. The CDR3 region has the DNA TGTGCCAGCAGTCCCGGGACTAACAATGAGCAGTTCTTC.

The chain couples TRBV12-3 or TRBV12-4 to TRBJ2-3, with TRBD2 matching 9 bases. This CDR3 region has 14 residues. V dropped 7 bases and J dropped 0; count of bases not matched to a gene: 2. CDR3 in amino acids: CASISGGSTDTQYF. CDR3 bases: TGTGCCAGCATTAGCGGGGGTAGCACAGATACGCAGTATTTT.

This chain connects TRBV6-2 or TRBV6-3 to TRBJ2-3; D is uncertain. The ends were cut back, 2 bases at V and 0 bases at J, with 6 bases in the middle. The CDR3 runs to 14 residues. CDR1 is MNHEY and CDR2 is SVGEGT in the germline V gene. The CDR3 DNA follows: TGTGCCAGCAGTTACGGGTGGAGCACAGATACGCAGTATTTT. Translated, it gives CASSYGWSTDTQYF.

The chain uses TRBV5-1 and TRBJ1-1; TRBD1 is a possible D gene (5 bases). Germline assignment: CDR1 SGHRS and CDR2 YFSETQ. The V gene lost 4 bases and the J gene lost 3 bases, with 16 bases spanning the gap. The CDR3 consists of 15 residues. CDR3 amino acids: CASSLGSQGYTEAFF. CDR3 DNA sequence: TGCGCCAGCAGCCTTGGGAGCCAGGGCTACACTGAAGCTTTCTTT.

This clonotype qualifies as medium-sized. The rearrangement joins TRBV7-9 to TRBJ2-5; no clear D gene. The CDR3 sequence is 14 residues long. V lost 1 base and J lost 3, with 9 bases in between. The germline V gene encodes CDR1 SEHNR and CDR2 FQNEAQ (reference sequence). CDR3 protein: CASSLVGPEETQYF. In DNA form, the CDR3 reads TGTGCCAGCAGCTTAGTTGGACCAGAAGAGACCCAGTACTTC.

The J gene is TRBJ2-1, the V gene TRBV11-2; perhaps TRBD1 as D (5 bases). V lost 1 base to trimming and J lost 5 bases, with 6 bases between them. CDR1 and CDR2 from the germline V gene are SGHAT and FQNNGV. This CDR3 is built from 13 residues. Here the CDR3 DNA reads TGTGCCAGCAGCTTAGCAGGGAACAATGAGCAGTTCTTC. Residues: CASSLAGNNEQFF.

Only a few counts were recorded for this clonotype. This rearrangement joins TRBV15 to TRBJ1-2; D unclear. CDR1 and CDR2 from the germline V gene are LNHNV and YYDKDF (reference sequence). Between the trimmed V and J ends, which lost 0 bases and 7 bases, there was a span of 6 bases. This CDR3 has 12 residues. CDR3 sequence: CATSRDRGGYTF. CDR3 sequence (DNA): TGTGCCACCAGCAGAGATCGGGGTGGCTACACCTTC.

This clonotype was recorded once. The chain uses TRBV7-6 and TRBJ1-1, with D possibly being TRBD1 (6 bases). Per the germline V gene, CDR1 is SGHVS and CDR2 is FNYEAQ. The V end was cut by 0 bases, the J end by 3 bases, with 29 bases between. This CDR3 has 21 amino acids. Here the CDR3 DNA reads TGTGCCAGCAGCTTAGCGTTGGGGGCCCCGGGTTTCGGAGTTATGGACACTGAAGCTTTCTTT. It is translated as CASSLALGAPGFGVMDTEAFF.

In DNA, the CDR3 is TGCGCCAGCAGCTTCGACAGTCTTAACACTGAAGCTTTCTTT. The encoded protein is CASSFDSLNTEAFF. This sequence joins TRBV5-1 and TRBJ1-1, with a possible D match to TRBD1 (5 bases). Per germline, CDR1 SGHRS and CDR2 YFSETQ. The CDR3 spans 14 residues. Deletions cut 2 bases from V and 2 bases from J, with 10 bases between.

The chain recombines TRBV29-1 with TRBJ1-5, with 8 bases fitting TRBD1. The CDR3 extends over 16 amino acids. In germline, CDR1 is SQVTM, CDR2 ANQGSEA. The CDR3 DNA reads TGCAGGGTTAAATGGAACAGGGGGTATAGCAATCAGCCCCAGCATTTT. Translating it yields CRVKWNRGYSNQPQHF.

Many counts were recorded for this clonotype. The CDR3 sequence: CASSPRQGSTEAFF. CDR3 bases: TGTGCCAGCAGCCCCCGACAGGGGAGCACTGAAGCTTTCTTT. The chain has TRBV7-2 and TRBJ1-1, with 8 nucleotides matching TRBD1. The V and J ends lost 5 bases and 4 bases, in that order; junction bases with no gene match: 6. The germline V gene encodes CDR1 SGHTA and CDR2 FQGNSA. The CDR3 contains 14 residues.

The chain carries TRBV7-9 and TRBJ1-1; tentatively, D is TRBD1 (5 bases). The CDR3 consists of 14 residues. The V gene lost 5 bases and the J gene lost 5 bases, with 15 bases spanning the gap. Germline values: CDR1 SEHNR, CDR2 FQNEAQ (reference sequence). DNA of the CDR3: TGTGCCAGCAGCGCGACCAGGGTGGGGACTGAAGCTTTCTTT. Amino acid sequence: CASSATRVGTEAFF.

The chain links TRBV6-5 to TRBJ2-5, with D possibly TRBD2 on 5 matching bases. The germline gives CDR1 MNHEY, CDR2 SVGAGI. Trimming stripped 3 bases from V and 6 bases from J, with 11 bases between. The CDR3 contains 13 residues. CDR3 DNA sequence: TGTGCCAGCAGTTATGGCACGGGGAAGACCCAGTACTTC. This translates into CASSYGTGKTQYF.

The V and J genes are TRBV4-1 and TRBJ2-5; D not certain. The germline V gene has CDR1 MGHRA and CDR2 YSYEKL. The V gene lost 4 bases and the J gene lost 5 bases, with 17 bases spanning the gap. The CDR3 extends over 15 amino acids. The CDR3 DNA reads as TGCGCCAGCAGCCCAAGCGCCGACCCGAGGGAGACCCAGTACTTC. Its protein product is CASSPSADPRETQYF.

This clonotype was seen a few times. The chain combines TRBV7-9 with TRBJ1-3; D ambiguous. The germline V gene encodes CDR1 SEHNR and CDR2 FQNEAQ (reference sequence). The CDR3 loop spans 13 amino acids. V was shortened by 5 bases and J by 7 bases, with 12 bases between the two germline ends. In DNA, the CDR3 is TGTGCCAGCAGCCCCCCTGGGAGGAACACCATATATTTT. Encoded protein: CASSPPGRNTIYF. Full variable domain (missing parts from reference TRBV7-9 and TRBJ1-3): DTGVSQNPRHKITKRGQNVTFRCDPISEHNRLYWYRQTLGQGPEFLTYFQNEAQLEKSRLLSDRFSAERPKGSFSTLEIQRTEQGDSAMYLCASSPPGRNTIYFGEGSWLTVV.

In its sample, this clonotype was seen a few times. The genes are TRBV7-8 and TRBJ2-5; a possible D gene is TRBD2 (6 bases). The V end was cut by 2 bases, the J end by 7 bases, with 14 bases between. Germline CDR1 and CDR2: SGHVS and FQNEAQ. The CDR3 length is 14 residues. This CDR3 is CASSLLAGPRTQYF. In DNA, the CDR3 is TGTGCCAGCAGCTTACTTGCGGGGCCCAGGACCCAGTACTTC.

This sequence joins TRBV6-1 and TRBJ2-2; D ambiguous. V lost 6 bases, J lost 0 bases, and 17 bases lay in between. The CDR3 has 17 amino acids. Per the germline V gene, CDR1 is MNHNS and CDR2 is SASEGT. The CDR3 loop reads CASSAHIKGTNTGELFF. CDR3 sequence (DNA): TGTGCCAGCAGCGCGCATATTAAGGGAACGAACACCGGGGAGCTGTTTTTT.

This clonotype was detected a few times. This chain joins TRBV5-1 and TRBJ1-1; unclear D gene. The CDR3 contains 12 residues. The germline V and J ends were trimmed by 5 bases and 4 bases, with 9 bases remaining between them. Germline V gene lookup returns CDR1 SGHRS and CDR2 YFSETQ. CDR3 nucleotide sequence: TGCGCCAGCAGTGAGGAGGGCACTGAAGCTTTCTTT. Translated, it gives CASSEEGTEAFF.

The chain joins TRBV5-1 to TRBJ2-1, with D hard to call. With 4 bases removed from V and 7 bases from J, the gap between germline ends came to 18 bases. The germline V gene has CDR1 SGHRS and CDR2 YFSETQ. The CDR3 runs to 15 residues. This CDR3 is CASSGLGQFENEQFF. The CDR3 DNA is TGCGCCAGCAGCGGTCTCGGGCAGTTTGAGAATGAGCAGTTCTTC.